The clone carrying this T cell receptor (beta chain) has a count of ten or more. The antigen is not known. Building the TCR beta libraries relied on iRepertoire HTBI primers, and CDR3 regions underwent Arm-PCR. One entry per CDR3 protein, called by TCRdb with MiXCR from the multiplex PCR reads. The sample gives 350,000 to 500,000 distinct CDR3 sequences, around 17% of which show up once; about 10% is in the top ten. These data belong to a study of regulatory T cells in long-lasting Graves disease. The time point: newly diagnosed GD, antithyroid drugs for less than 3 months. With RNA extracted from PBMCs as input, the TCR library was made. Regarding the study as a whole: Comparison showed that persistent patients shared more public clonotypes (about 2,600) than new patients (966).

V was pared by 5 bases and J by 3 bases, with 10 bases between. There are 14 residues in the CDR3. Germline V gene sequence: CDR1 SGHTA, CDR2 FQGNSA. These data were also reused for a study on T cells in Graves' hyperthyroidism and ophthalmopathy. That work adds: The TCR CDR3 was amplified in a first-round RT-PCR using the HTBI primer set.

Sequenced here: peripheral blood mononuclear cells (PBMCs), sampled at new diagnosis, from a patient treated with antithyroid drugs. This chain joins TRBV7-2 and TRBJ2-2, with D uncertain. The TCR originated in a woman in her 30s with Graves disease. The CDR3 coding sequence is TGTGCCAGCAGCACCTCCCTCGACACCGGGGAGCTGTTTTTT. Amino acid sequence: CASSTSLDTGELFF.